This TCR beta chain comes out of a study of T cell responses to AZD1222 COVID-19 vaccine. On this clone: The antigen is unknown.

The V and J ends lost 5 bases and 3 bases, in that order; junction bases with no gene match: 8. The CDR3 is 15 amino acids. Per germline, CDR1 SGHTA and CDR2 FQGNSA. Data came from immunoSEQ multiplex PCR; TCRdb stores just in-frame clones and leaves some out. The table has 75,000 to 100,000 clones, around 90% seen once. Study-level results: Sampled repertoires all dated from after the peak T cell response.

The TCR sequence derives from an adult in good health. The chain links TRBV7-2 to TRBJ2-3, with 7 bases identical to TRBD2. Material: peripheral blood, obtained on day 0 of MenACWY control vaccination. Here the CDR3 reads CASSPLAGVTDTQYF. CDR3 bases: TGTGCCAGCAGCCCCTTAGCGGGTGTAACAGATACGCAGTATTTT.